This TCR beta chain was sequenced for a study of T cell responses to AZD1222 COVID-19 vaccine. From germline, CDR1 is SGHRS and CDR2 YFSETQ. Trimming took 0 bases from V and 1 from J, leaving 7 bases between them. There are 15 residues in the CDR3. This table comes from immunoSEQ multiplex PCR, and its TCRdb copy is limited to in-frame clones, with some not included. Here the sample spans some 120,000 clones, roughly 91% being singletons. This TCR came from an adult in good health. V is TRBV5-1 and J is TRBJ2-2; D remains unclear. The material sequenced was peripheral blood, taken on day 0 of AZD1222 vaccination. The CDR3 DNA follows: TGCGCCAGCAGCTTGGATCGGGTGAACACCGGGGAGCTGTTTTTT. This codes for CASSLDRVNTGELFF. The complete variable domain, with remaining parts taken from reference TRBV5-1 and TRBJ2-2, reads KAGVTQTPRYLIKTRGQQVTLSCSPISGHRSVSWYQQTPGQGLQFLFEYFSETQRNKGNFPGRFSGRQFSNSRSEMNVSTLELGDSALYLCASSLDRVNTGELFFGEGSRLTVL.